These 27 T cell receptor beta chains were all obtained from the same sample, sequenced in a study of cytomegalovirus exposure and HLA in healthy donors. With 60 Vbeta and 13 Jbeta primers, the PCR was carried out. Profiled with immunoSEQ multiplex PCR; TCRdb holds only in-frame clones, not every one. Of around 77,000 clones in the sample, around 78% were seen once. Specimen: PBMCs. The receptors stem from a middle-aged man in good health and CMV-seronegative.

The chain has TRBV29-1 and TRBJ1-2; 7 bases line up with TRBD1. Germline V gene lookup returns CDR1 SQVTM and CDR2 ANQGSEA. The junction had 13 bases not matched to a gene; V was cut back by 4 bases and J by 8 bases. This CDR3 comprises 14 residues. The CDR3 coding sequence is TGCAGCGTTGTGGAGACAGGGACCCCTGTAGGCTACACCTTC. It encodes CSVVETGTPVGYTF. Full variable domain (missing parts from reference TRBV29-1 and TRBJ1-2): SAVISQKPSRDICQRGTSLTIQCQVDSQVTMMFWYRQQPGQSLTLIATANQGSEATYESGFVIDKFPISRPNLTFSTLTVSNMSPEDSSIYLCSVVETGTPVGYTFGSGTRLTVV.

The chain couples TRBV10-3 to TRBJ2-2, with 9 bases lining up with TRBD1. The CDR3 is 15 amino acids. CDR1 is ENHRY, CDR2 SYGVKD, per germline. The trim removed 5 bases at V and 7 bases at J, leaving 8 bases unmatched. The CDR3 sequence: CAISQRDREGGELFF. DNA of the CDR3: TGTGCCATCAGTCAAAGGGACAGGGAGGGCGGGGAGCTGTTTTTT.

This rearrangement joins TRBV4-1 to TRBJ2-5; 7 nucleotides agree with TRBD1. CDR1 and CDR2 (germline): MGHRA, YSYEKL. The CDR3 runs 16 residues. The junction had 8 bases not matched to a gene; V was cut back by 0 bases and J by 4 bases. CDR3 nucleotide sequence: TGCGCCAGCAGCCAAGATCCAAGACAGGGACGAGAGACCCAGTACTTC. It codes for CASSQDPRQGRETQYF.

The chain employs TRBV6-4 and TRBJ2-2; D is perhaps TRBD1 (5 bases). CDR1 MRHNA and CDR2 SNTAGT come from the germline V gene. Trimming left V 4 bases short and J 5 bases short, with 8 bases between. CDR3 size: 13 residues. CDR3 sequence: CASSVRETGELFF. The CDR3 nucleotides read TGTGCCAGCAGTGTCAGGGAAACCGGGGAGCTGTTTTTT.

The chain employs TRBV6-5 and TRBJ1-2; TRBD1 aligns across 12 bases. V shed 2 bases and J 7 bases; nucleotides not matched to a gene: 8. The V gene's germline CDR1 is MNHEY and CDR2 SVGAGI. The CDR3 has 16 residues. The CDR3 protein is CASSYAPGQGATGYTF. CDR3 coding DNA: TGTGCCAGCAGTTACGCCCCGGGACAGGGGGCGACTGGCTACACCTTC.

The rearrangement uses TRBV6-5 and TRBJ2-5, with a possible D match to TRBD1 (5 bases). This CDR3 is built from 15 residues. CDR1 is MNHEY and CDR2 is SVGAGI in the germline V gene. Trimming removed 0 bases at V and 1 base at J, with 9 bases between. The CDR3 protein is CASSYSPQGQETQYF. The DNA of the CDR3 is TGTGCCAGCAGTTACTCGCCCCAGGGCCAAGAGACCCAGTACTTC.

This chain's CDR3 is CASSSDSSANYGYTF. CDR3 DNA sequence: TGTGCCAGCAGCTCGGACAGCTCCGCTAACTATGGCTACACCTTC. The chain recombines TRBV5-4 with TRBJ1-2; D is possibly TRBD1 (6 bases). The CDR3 is 15 residues long. The V end was cut by 3 bases, the J end by 0 bases, with 12 bases between. In germline, CDR1 is SGHNT, CDR2 YYREEE (reference sequence).

The chain employs TRBV4-2 and TRBJ2-6, with TRBD1 matching over 9 bases. V was clipped by 4 bases and J by 1 base; unmatched bases: 11. The CDR3 consists of 19 residues. Germline V gene lookup returns CDR1 LGHNA and CDR2 YNFKEQ. The CDR3 DNA is TGTGCCAGCAGCCCTGTGCCGACAGGGGGAAATTCTGGGGCCAACGTCCTGACTTTC. Amino acid sequence: CASSPVPTGGNSGANVLTF.

The rearrangement joins TRBV7-2 to TRBJ2-1; no firm D call. Germline V gene sequence: CDR1 SGHTA, CDR2 FQGNSA. This CDR3 contains 14 residues. Trimming took 0 bases from V and 9 from J, leaving 12 bases between them. The CDR3 protein is CASSLAATMSEQFF. CDR3 sequence (DNA): TGTGCCAGCAGCTTAGCGGCGACAATGAGTGAGCAGTTCTTC.

The chain has TRBV7-2 and TRBJ2-7, with 8 bases that match TRBD1. Trimming removed 3 bases from V and 2 bases from J; junction bases left unmatched: 6. CDR3 length equals 15 residues. The V gene's germline CDR1 is SGHTA and CDR2 FQGNSA. CDR3 amino acids: CASSLQGAQTYEQYF. The CDR3 DNA is TGTGCCAGCAGCTTGCAGGGGGCGCAGACCTACGAGCAGTACTTC. Full variable domain (missing parts from reference TRBV7-2 and TRBJ2-7): GAGVSQSPSNKVTEKGKDVELRCDPISGHTALYWYRQSLGQGLEFLIYFQGNSAPDKSGLPSDRFSAERTGGSVSTLTIQRTQQEDSAVYLCASSLQGAQTYEQYFGPGTRLTVT.

V gene TRBV19 combines with J gene TRBJ2-1, with D possibly being TRBD1 (7 bases). Deletions cut 3 bases from V and 1 base from J, with 13 bases between. Germline V lookup: CDR1 LNHDA, CDR2 SQIVND (reference sequence). The CDR3 loop spans 16 amino acids. The CDR3 DNA sequence: TGTGCCAGTAGTATTAGACAGGGAGGTTCCTACAATGAGCAGTTCTTC. Protein: CASSIRQGGSYNEQFF.

This clone was seen once. The chain combines TRBV6-6 with TRBJ1-2, with 7 bases that match TRBD1. CDR3 length: 13 amino acids. Germline V lookup: CDR1 MNHNY, CDR2 SVGAGI (reference sequence). The trim removed 4 bases at V and 4 bases at J, leaving 3 bases unmatched. CDR3 sequence: CASSLGQLYGYTF. The DNA of the CDR3 is TGTGCCAGCAGTTTGGGACAGCTCTATGGCTACACCTTC.

This clone came up once. This chain uses TRBV7-2 with TRBJ2-5, with 8 bases aligning to TRBD1. Germline V gene data show CDR1 as SGHTA and CDR2 as FQGNSA. The CDR3 totals 14 residues. V was pared by 5 bases and J by 3 bases, with 5 bases of the junction left unmatched. The chain's CDR3 is CASSDRQGKETQYF. The CDR3 DNA is TGTGCCAGCAGCGACCGACAGGGGAAAGAGACCCAGTACTTC.

The chain uses TRBV4-3 and TRBJ2-1; D is uncertain. The CDR3 length is 16 residues. V was cut by 1 base and J by 5 bases, with 15 bases left in between. Germline CDR1 and CDR2: LGHNA and YSLEER. Here the CDR3 DNA reads TGCGCCAGCAGCCAAGTCTTCCTAAGTTCGAACAATGAGCAGTTCTTC. Translation gives CASSQVFLSSNNEQFF.

Regarding this clone: A read error may produce the germline difference seen at one junction end. The chain carries TRBV10-1 and TRBJ2-7; TRBD2 aligns across 7 bases. Germline V gene lookup returns CDR1 WNHNN and CDR2 SYGVQD (reference sequence). This CDR3 spans 16 amino acids. The chain's CDR3 is CASSESRGGFSHEQYF. CDR3 bases: TGCGCCAGCAGTGAGTCGAGGGGAGGGTTCTCCCACGAGCAGTACTTC.

The count of this clone is one. The V and J genes are TRBV19 and TRBJ1-4; 8 nucleotides agree with TRBD1. Germline CDR1 and CDR2: LNHDA and SQIVND (reference sequence). This CDR3 contains 15 residues. The J segment lost 9 bases and the V segment lost 2 bases, leaving 8 bases of the junction unmatched. CDR3 residues: CASSILRTGPQKLFF. CDR3 nucleotide sequence: TGTGCCAGTAGTATATTGCGGACAGGGCCTCAAAAACTGTTTTTT.

The J gene is TRBJ2-3, the V gene TRBV5-1, with 8 bases lining up with TRBD2. The germline gives CDR1 SGHRS, CDR2 YFSETQ. Trimming removed 0 bases from V and 0 bases from J; junction bases left unmatched: 0. This CDR3 comprises 15 residues. The CDR3 coding sequence is TGCGCCAGCAGCTTGGCGGGGGGGAGCACAGATACGCAGTATTTT. It is translated as CASSLAGGSTDTQYF.

J is TRBJ1-4 and V is TRBV5-4; D might be TRBD1 (6 bases). This CDR3 comprises 14 residues. The germline V gene encodes CDR1 SGHNT and CDR2 YYREEE (reference sequence). Trimming removed 4 bases from V and 4 bases from J, with 11 bases in between. CDR3 nucleotide sequence: TGTGCCAGCAGCCCGGACAGCATTAATGAAAAACTGTTTTTT. It encodes CASSPDSINEKLFF.

J is TRBJ2-5 and V is TRBV19, with TRBD1 identical over 7 bases. Germline trimming cut 5 bases from V and 7 bases from J; bases unmatched to any gene: 1. The germline V gene has CDR1 LNHDA and CDR2 SQIVND (reference sequence). There are 11 residues in the CDR3. CDR3 sequence: CASSAGGTQYF. Here the CDR3 DNA reads TGTGCCAGTAGTGCAGGGGGGACCCAGTACTTC.

This chain uses TRBV9 with TRBJ2-3, with 11 bases lining up with TRBD1. V lost 3 bases, J lost 2 bases, and 2 bases stayed unmatched. The germline CDR1 and CDR2 sequences are SGDLS and YYNGEE. The length of the CDR3 is 15 residues. The CDR3 loop reads CASSGTGGPTDTQYF. The CDR3 region has the DNA TGTGCCAGCAGCGGGACAGGGGGCCCCACAGATACGCAGTATTTT. The full variable domain, with the rest looked up from reference TRBV9 and TRBJ2-3, is DSGVTQTPKHLITATGQRVTLRCSPRSGDLSVYWYQQSLDQGLQFLIQYYNGEERAKGNILERFSAQQFPDLHSELNLSSLELGDSALYFCASSGTGGPTDTQYFGPGTRLTVL.

The chain couples TRBV4-1 to TRBJ1-2; no clear D. This CDR3 contains 15 residues. The V gene's germline CDR1 is MGHRA and CDR2 YSYEKL. Trimming stripped 2 bases from V and 5 bases from J, with 15 bases between. CDR3 region: CASSQLPRPDYGYTF. CDR3 bases: TGCGCCAGCAGCCAACTTCCTAGGCCGGATTATGGCTACACCTTC.

The chain carries TRBV27 and TRBJ2-5; TRBD2 matches at 15 bases. The germline V gene has CDR1 MNHEY and CDR2 SMNVEV (reference sequence). Trimming cost V 6 bases and J 5 bases; bases outside gene matches: 7. This CDR3 has 16 residues. CDR3 region: CASSHGLAGGQETQYF. CDR3 nucleotide sequence: TGTGCCAGCAGCCATGGACTAGCGGGGGGGCAGGAGACCCAGTACTTC.

This chain connects TRBV5-6 to TRBJ1-2, with 7 bases lining up with TRBD1. The CDR3 totals 13 residues. The V and J ends lost 6 bases and 10 bases, in that order; junction bases with no gene match: 12. The germline V gene encodes CDR1 SGHDT and CDR2 YYEEEE. CDR3 DNA sequence: TGTGCCAGCATCAGGGGGGACAACCGTGACTACACCTTC. Its protein product is CASIRGDNRDYTF.

The chain combines TRBV6-1 with TRBJ1-4; TRBD1 might be the D (5 bases). The CDR3 length is 16 residues. V was cut by 3 bases and J by 4 bases, with 15 bases left in between. Germline CDR1 reads MNHNS; CDR2 reads SASEGT. The DNA for the CDR3 is TGTGCCAGCAGTGACAGGGCTGTTTATGGTAATGAAAAACTGTTTTTT. Amino acid sequence: CASSDRAVYGNEKLFF.

The gene calls are TRBV19 and TRBJ2-7; the D gene is possibly TRBD1 (5 bases). V dropped 1 base and J dropped 3 bases, with 16 bases sitting between them. From germline, CDR1 is LNHDA and CDR2 SQIVND (reference sequence). This CDR3 has 16 residues. CDR3 protein: CASSIVQGAPVYEQYF. The CDR3 DNA sequence: TGTGCCAGTAGTATAGTTCAAGGGGCTCCCGTCTACGAGCAGTACTTC.

The chain joins TRBV25-1 to TRBJ2-7; TRBD1 agrees at 7 bases. Per the germline V gene, CDR1 is MGHDK and CDR2 is SYGVNS. The ends lost 0 bases at V and 5 bases at J; junction bases unmatched: 10. The CDR3 runs 16 residues. CDR3 in DNA: TGTGCCAGCAGTGAATATCATTCCGGGACAGCCAACGAGCAGTACTTC. It specifies CASSEYHSGTANEQYF.

The chain carries TRBV9 and TRBJ1-5; 10 positions agree with TRBD1. Germline V gene sequence: CDR1 SGDLS, CDR2 YYNGEE. CDR3 length: 15 amino acids. The ends lost 3 bases at V and 6 bases at J; junction bases unmatched: 6. The CDR3 DNA follows: TGTGCCAGCAGCGCCGGGGGACAGGGGAGTCAGCCCCAGCATTTT. This encodes CASSAGGQGSQPQHF.